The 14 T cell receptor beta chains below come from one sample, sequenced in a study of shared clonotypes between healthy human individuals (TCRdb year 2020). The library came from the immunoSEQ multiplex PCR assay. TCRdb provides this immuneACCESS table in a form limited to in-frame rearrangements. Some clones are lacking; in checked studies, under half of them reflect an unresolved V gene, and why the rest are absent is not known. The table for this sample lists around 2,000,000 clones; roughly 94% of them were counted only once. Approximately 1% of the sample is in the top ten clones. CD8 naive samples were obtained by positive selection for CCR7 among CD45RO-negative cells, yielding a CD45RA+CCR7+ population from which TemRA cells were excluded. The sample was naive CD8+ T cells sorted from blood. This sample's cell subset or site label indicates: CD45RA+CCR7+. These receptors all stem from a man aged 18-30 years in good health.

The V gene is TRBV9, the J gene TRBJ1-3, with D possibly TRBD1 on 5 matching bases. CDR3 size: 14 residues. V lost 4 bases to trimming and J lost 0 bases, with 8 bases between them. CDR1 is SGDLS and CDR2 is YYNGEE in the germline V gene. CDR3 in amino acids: CASSRGDSGNTIYF. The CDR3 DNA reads TGTGCCAGCAGCCGGGGCGACTCTGGAAACACCATATATTTT. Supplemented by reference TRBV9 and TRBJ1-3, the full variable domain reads DSGVTQTPKHLITATGQRVTLRCSPRSGDLSVYWYQQSLDQGLQFLIQYYNGEERAKGNILERFSAQQFPDLHSELNLSSLELGDSALYFCASSRGDSGNTIYFGEGSWLTVV.

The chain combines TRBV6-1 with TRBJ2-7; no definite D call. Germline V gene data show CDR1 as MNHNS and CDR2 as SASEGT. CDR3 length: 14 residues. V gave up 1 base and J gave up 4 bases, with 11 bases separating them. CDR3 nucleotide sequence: TGTGCCAGCAGTGAAGGGCGAGTCCGATACGAGCAGTACTTC. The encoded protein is CASSEGRVRYEQYF.

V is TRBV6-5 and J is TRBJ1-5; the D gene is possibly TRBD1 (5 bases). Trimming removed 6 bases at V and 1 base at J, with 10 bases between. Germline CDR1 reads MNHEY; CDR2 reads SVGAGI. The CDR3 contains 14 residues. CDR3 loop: CASSLDKSNQPQHF. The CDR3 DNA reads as TGTGCCAGCAGCCTGGACAAGAGCAATCAGCCCCAGCATTTT.

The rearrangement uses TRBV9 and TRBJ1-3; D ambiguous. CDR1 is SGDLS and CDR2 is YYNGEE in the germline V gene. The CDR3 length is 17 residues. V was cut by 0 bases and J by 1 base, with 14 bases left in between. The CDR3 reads CASSVGGRSFSGNTIYF. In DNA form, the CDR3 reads TGTGCCAGCAGCGTAGGAGGAAGGTCATTTTCTGGAAACACCATATATTTT.

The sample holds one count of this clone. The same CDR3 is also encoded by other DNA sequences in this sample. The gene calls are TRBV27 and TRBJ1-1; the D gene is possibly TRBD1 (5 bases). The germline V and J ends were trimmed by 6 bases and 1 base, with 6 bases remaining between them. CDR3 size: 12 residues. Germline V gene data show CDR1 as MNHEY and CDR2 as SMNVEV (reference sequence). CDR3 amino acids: CASSQGNTEAFF. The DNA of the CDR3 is TGTGCCAGCAGCCAGGGGAACACTGAAGCTTTCTTT.

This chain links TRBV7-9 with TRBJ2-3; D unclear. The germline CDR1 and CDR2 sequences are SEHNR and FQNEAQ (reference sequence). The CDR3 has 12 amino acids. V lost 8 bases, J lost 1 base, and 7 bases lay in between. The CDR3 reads CASRAGTDTQYF. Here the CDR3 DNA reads TGTGCCAGCCGTGCAGGCACAGATACGCAGTATTTT.

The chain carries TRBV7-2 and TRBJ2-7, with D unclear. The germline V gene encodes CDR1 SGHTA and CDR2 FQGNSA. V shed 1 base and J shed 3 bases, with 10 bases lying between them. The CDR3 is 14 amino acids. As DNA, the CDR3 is TGTGCCAGCAGCTTAGGCATCCTGGACTACGAGCAGTACTTC. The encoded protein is CASSLGILDYEQYF.

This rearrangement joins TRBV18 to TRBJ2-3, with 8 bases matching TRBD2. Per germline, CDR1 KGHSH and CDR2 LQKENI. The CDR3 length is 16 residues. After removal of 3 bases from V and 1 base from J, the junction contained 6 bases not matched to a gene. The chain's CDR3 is CASSPRAGERTDTQYF. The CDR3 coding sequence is TGTGCCAGCTCACCCCGAGCGGGAGAGCGCACAGATACGCAGTATTTT.

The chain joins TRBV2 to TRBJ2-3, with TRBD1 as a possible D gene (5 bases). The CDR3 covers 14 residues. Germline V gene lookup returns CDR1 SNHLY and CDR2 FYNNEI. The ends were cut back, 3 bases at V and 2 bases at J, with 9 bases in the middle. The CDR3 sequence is CASSDPDTTDTQYF. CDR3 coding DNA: TGTGCCAGCAGTGACCCGGACACCACAGATACGCAGTATTTT.

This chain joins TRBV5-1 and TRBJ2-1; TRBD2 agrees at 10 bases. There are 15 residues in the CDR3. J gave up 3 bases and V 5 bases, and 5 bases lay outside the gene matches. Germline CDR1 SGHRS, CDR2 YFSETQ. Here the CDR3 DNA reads TGCGCCAGCAGTTCTAGCGGGAGAGACTACAATGAGCAGTTCTTC. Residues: CASSSSGRDYNEQFF.

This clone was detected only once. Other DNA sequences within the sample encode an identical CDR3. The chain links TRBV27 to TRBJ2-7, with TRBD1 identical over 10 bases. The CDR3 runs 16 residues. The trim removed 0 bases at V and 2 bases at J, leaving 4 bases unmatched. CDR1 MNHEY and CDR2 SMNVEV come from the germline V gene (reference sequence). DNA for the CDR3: TGTGCCAGCAGTTTATCGCCCGGGACAGGGGCCTACGAGCAGTACTTC. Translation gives CASSLSPGTGAYEQYF.

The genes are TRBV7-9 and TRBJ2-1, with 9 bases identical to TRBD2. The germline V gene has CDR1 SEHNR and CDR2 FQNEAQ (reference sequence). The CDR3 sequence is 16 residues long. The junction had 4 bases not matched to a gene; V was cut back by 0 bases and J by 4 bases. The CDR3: CASSLAQAGGYNEQFF. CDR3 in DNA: TGTGCCAGCAGCTTAGCGCAAGCGGGGGGTTACAATGAGCAGTTCTTC.

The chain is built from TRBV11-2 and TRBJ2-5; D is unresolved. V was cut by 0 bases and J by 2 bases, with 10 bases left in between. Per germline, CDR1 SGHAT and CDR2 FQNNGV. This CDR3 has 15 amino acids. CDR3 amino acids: CASSLDPGLQETQYF. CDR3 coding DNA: TGTGCCAGCAGCTTAGATCCAGGATTGCAAGAGACCCAGTACTTC. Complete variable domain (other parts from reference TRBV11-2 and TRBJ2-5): EAGVAQSPRYKIIEKRQSVAFWCNPISGHATLYWYQQILGQGPKLLIQFQNNGVVDDSQLPKDRFSAERLKGVDSTLKIQPAKLEDSAVYLCASSLDPGLQETQYFGPGTRLLVL.

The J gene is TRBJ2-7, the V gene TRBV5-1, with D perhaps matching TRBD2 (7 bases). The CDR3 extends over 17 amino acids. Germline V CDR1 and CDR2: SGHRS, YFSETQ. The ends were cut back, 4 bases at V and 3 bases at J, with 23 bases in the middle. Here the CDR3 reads CASSPFWGGGAGYEQYF. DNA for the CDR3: TGCGCCAGCAGCCCCTTCTGGGGGGGCGGAGCGGGCTACGAGCAGTACTTC.